The 18 T cell receptor beta chains in this list originate from one sample, sequenced in a study of cytomegalovirus exposure and HLA in healthy donors. PCR employed 60 Vbeta and 13 Jbeta primers. The method was immunoSEQ multiplex PCR; TCRdb's version includes in-frame clones alone and lacks a portion of them. This sample has about 160,000 clones, with 80% found just once. Sequenced: PBMCs. The source is a man between 18 and 29 years old in good health and CMV-seropositive.

The chain has TRBV11-1 and TRBJ2-3; 7 bases line up with TRBD1. In germline, CDR1 is SGHAT, CDR2 FQDESV (reference sequence). J gave up 3 bases and V 3 bases, and 6 bases lay outside the gene matches. The CDR3 is made up of 15 amino acids. The chain's CDR3 is CASSFSRGRTDTQYF. DNA for the CDR3: TGTGCCAGCAGCTTCTCGAGGGGGCGAACAGATACGCAGTATTTT.

This chain connects TRBV18 to TRBJ1-1; D remains unclear. Germline CDR1 and CDR2: KGHSH and LQKENI. V lost 3 bases, J lost 5 bases, and 16 bases lay in between. The CDR3 covers 15 residues. CDR3 bases: TGTGCCAGCTCACCGCCTATTAGGGAGTGGACTGAAGCTTTCTTT. Its protein is CASSPPIREWTEAFF.

The rearrangement links TRBV7-9 to TRBJ2-5; a possible D gene is TRBD1 (6 bases). This CDR3 region has 14 residues. Trimming took off 3 bases at V and 1 base at J, with 9 bases between the two ends. The germline gives CDR1 SEHNR, CDR2 FQNEAQ (reference sequence). This CDR3 reads CASSFTGLQETQYF. The CDR3 DNA reads TGTGCCAGCAGCTTCACAGGGCTCCAAGAGACCCAGTACTTC. The complete variable domain, with remaining parts taken from reference TRBV7-9 and TRBJ2-5, reads DTGVSQNPRHKITKRGQNVTFRCDPISEHNRLYWYRQTLGQGPEFLTYFQNEAQLEKSRLLSDRFSAERPKGSFSTLEIQRTEQGDSAMYLCASSFTGLQETQYFGPGTRLLVL.

The chain uses TRBV27 and TRBJ1-5, with D possibly being TRBD1 (6 bases). CDR1 and CDR2 (germline): MNHEY, SMNVEV (reference sequence). The V end was cut by 2 bases, the J end by 6 bases, with 14 bases between. There are 15 residues in the CDR3. In DNA, the CDR3 is TGTGCCAGCAGTTTAGGATTTGGGGGCGGTCAGCCCCAGCATTTT. Amino acid sequence: CASSLGFGGGQPQHF.

The V gene is TRBV19, the J gene TRBJ1-1; 7 positions match TRBD1. Germline CDR1 LNHDA, CDR2 SQIVND (reference sequence). The junction had 4 bases not matched to a gene; V was cut back by 3 bases and J by 0 bases. The CDR3 is made up of 15 amino acids. The CDR3, as DNA: TGTGCCAGTAGTATCCGACAGGGACTGAACACTGAAGCTTTCTTT. Amino acid sequence: CASSIRQGLNTEAFF.

The V gene is TRBV7-9, the J gene TRBJ1-2; D possibly corresponds to TRBD1 (5 bases). Trimming took off 5 bases at V and 4 bases at J, with 14 bases between the two ends. The CDR3 extends over 14 amino acids. Germline V gives CDR1 SEHNR, CDR2 FQNEAQ (reference sequence). CDR3 region: CASSDQGSVYGYTF. Written as DNA, the CDR3 is TGTGCCAGCAGCGACCAGGGTTCGGTCTATGGCTACACCTTC.

This clone was detected once. This chain's CDR3 is CASSYSLRGSNTEAFF. The CDR3 DNA reads TGTGCCAGCAGCTATTCGCTCAGGGGATCGAACACTGAAGCTTTCTTT. The chain is built from TRBV7-6 and TRBJ1-1; D might be TRBD1 (6 bases). The length of the CDR3 is 16 residues. Deletions cut 4 bases from V and 1 base from J, with 16 bases between. Looked up from germline, CDR1 is SGHVS and CDR2 is FNYEAQ.

The chain employs TRBV4-3 and TRBJ2-3, with TRBD2 identical over 11 bases. Germline values: CDR1 LGHNA, CDR2 YSLEER. CDR3 size: 17 residues. V gave up 1 base and J gave up 3 bases; unmatched junction bases: 6. The CDR3 loop is CASSQGATSGKTDTQYF. As DNA, the CDR3 is TGCGCCAGCAGCCAAGGGGCGACTAGCGGGAAAACAGATACGCAGTATTTT.

This clone was observed a few times. The V gene is TRBV4-1, the J gene TRBJ2-1; no definite D call. In germline, CDR1 is MGHRA, CDR2 YSYEKL. CDR3 length: 13 amino acids. V was cut by 0 bases and J by 4 bases, with 4 bases left in between. CDR3 DNA sequence: TGCGCCAGCAGCCAAGAGGAGTACAATGAGCAGTTCTTC. Its translation: CASSQEEYNEQFF.

The V gene is TRBV10-3, the J gene TRBJ1-5, with D perhaps TRBD1 (6 bases). The CDR3 has 11 amino acids. The germline CDR1 and CDR2 sequences are ENHRY and SYGVKD. V lost 11 bases and J 5 bases, leaving 10 bases between the germline ends. CDR3 nucleotide sequence: TGTGCCGTAGGGGGGGATCAGCCCCAGCATTTT. It is translated as CAVGGDQPQHF.

V and J are TRBV27 and TRBJ2-6; TRBD1 agrees at 11 bases. In germline, CDR1 is MNHEY, CDR2 SMNVEV (reference sequence). The CDR3 consists of 18 residues. Germline trimming cut 6 bases from V and 2 bases from J; bases unmatched to any gene: 9. CDR3 residues: CASRRGQGASPGANVLTF. In DNA, the CDR3 is TGTGCCAGCAGAAGAGGACAGGGGGCCTCCCCTGGGGCCAACGTCCTGACTTTC.

V and J are TRBV5-1 and TRBJ2-3; TRBD1 aligns across 9 bases. The germline V gene has CDR1 SGHRS and CDR2 YFSETQ. With V trimmed by 7 bases and J by 4 bases, 4 bases remained unmatched. The CDR3 is made up of 13 amino acids. CDR3: CASRDRVADTQYF. Written as DNA, the CDR3 is TGCGCCAGCCGGGACAGGGTGGCAGATACGCAGTATTTT.

V is TRBV28 and J is TRBJ2-1; 8 positions agree with TRBD1. The CDR3 sequence is 15 residues long. Per the germline V gene, CDR1 is MDHEN and CDR2 is SYDVKM. With 10 bases clipped from V and 8 bases from J, the junction kept 16 bases outside the gene matches. Written as DNA, the CDR3 is TGTGCCACAAGCCGGAGACAGGGGTTCGGGTATGAGCAGTTCTTC. It codes for CATSRRQGFGYEQFF. Supplemented by reference TRBV28 and TRBJ2-1, the full variable domain reads DVKVTQSSRYLVKRTGEKVFLECVQDMDHENMFWYRQDPGLGLRLIYFSYDVKMKEKGDIPEGYSVSREKKERFSLILESASTNQTSMYLCATSRRQGFGYEQFFGPGTRLTVL.

The chain couples TRBV18 to TRBJ2-5, with D perhaps TRBD1 (6 bases). Germline CDR1 is KGHSH and CDR2 is LQKENI. The V gene lost 6 bases and the J gene lost 4 bases, with 12 bases spanning the gap. This CDR3 region has 13 residues. The chain's CDR3 is CASSSRGVETQYF. The CDR3 DNA sequence: TGTGCCAGCTCCTCCAGGGGTGTAGAGACCCAGTACTTC.

A word on this clone: This CDR3 fails to terminate in the conserved phenylalanine or tryptophan, so it likely reflects a read error. The rearrangement uses TRBV19 and TRBJ1-6; a weak D match, TRBD1 (5 bases). The V end was cut by 9 bases, the J end by 5 bases, with 26 bases between. The germline CDR1 and CDR2 sequences are LNHDA and SQIVND (reference sequence). There are 18 residues in the CDR3. Here the CDR3 DNA reads TGTGCCAGGCTCAATGGGGCAGGGAGGGCCTATGATAATTCACCCCTCCACCTT. Its protein product is CARLNGAGRAYDNSPLHL.

The chain has TRBV18 and TRBJ1-1; tentatively, D is TRBD1 (6 bases). This CDR3 spans 13 amino acids. The V end lost 5 bases, the J end lost 5 bases, and 12 bases lay between the germline ends. CDR1 is KGHSH and CDR2 is LQKENI in the germline V gene. The CDR3 DNA follows: TGTGCCAGCTCATCAGGGGCGTGGACTGAAGCTTTCTTT. It codes for CASSSGAWTEAFF.

The gene calls are TRBV2 and TRBJ2-2, with 8 nucleotides matching TRBD1. CDR1 and CDR2 from the germline V gene are SNHLY and FYNNEI. CDR3 length: 14 residues. V dropped 7 bases and J dropped 7; count of bases not matched to a gene: 8. CDR3 coding DNA: TGTGCCAGCAAGCTCGGACAGGGATACGGGGAGCTGTTTTTT. Its protein product is CASKLGQGYGELFF.

This rearrangement joins TRBV19 to TRBJ2-2, with 7 bases aligning to TRBD1. Germline lookup yields CDR1 LNHDA and CDR2 SQIVND (reference sequence). Trimming at V came to 6 bases and at J to 0 bases, leaving 13 bases not matched to a gene. The CDR3 consists of 18 residues. CDR3 protein: CASSLSVSDRANTGELFF. The DNA of the CDR3 is TGTGCCAGTAGCCTATCGGTAAGCGACAGGGCGAACACCGGGGAGCTGTTTTTT.